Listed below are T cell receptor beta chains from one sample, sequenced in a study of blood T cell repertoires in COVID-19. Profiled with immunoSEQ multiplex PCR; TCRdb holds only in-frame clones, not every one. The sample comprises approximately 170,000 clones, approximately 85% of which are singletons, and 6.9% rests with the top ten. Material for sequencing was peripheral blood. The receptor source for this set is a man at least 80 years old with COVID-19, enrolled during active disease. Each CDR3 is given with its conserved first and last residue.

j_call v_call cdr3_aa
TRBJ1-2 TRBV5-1 CASSTPGGGYTF
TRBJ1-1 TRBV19 CASGTLPGGATEAFF
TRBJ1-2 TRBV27 CASSSPGQGWGYTF
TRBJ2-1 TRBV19 CASSQTGREQFF
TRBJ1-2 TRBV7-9 CASSLGGPGYTF
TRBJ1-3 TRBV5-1 CASSLGGQLSGNTIYF
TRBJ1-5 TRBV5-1 CASSSGTGNQPQHF
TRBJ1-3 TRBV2 CASSQGNTIYF
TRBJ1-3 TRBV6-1 CASTGRGYGNTIYF
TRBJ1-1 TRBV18 CASSPSGNTEAFF
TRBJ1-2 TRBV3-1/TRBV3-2 CASSRVANYGYTF
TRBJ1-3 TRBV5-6 CASSVYWQGGNTIYF
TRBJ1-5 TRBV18 CASSPQMAGNQPQHF
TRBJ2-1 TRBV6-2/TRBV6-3 CASSHGGAELF
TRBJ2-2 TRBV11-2 CASSLDRGGRGSMFF
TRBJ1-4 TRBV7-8 CASSPSGEREKLFF
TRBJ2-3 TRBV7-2 CASSLVGRGGPDTQYF
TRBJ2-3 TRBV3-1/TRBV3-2 CASSQERWGEATDTQYF
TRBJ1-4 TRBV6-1 CASSEVATPNEKLFF
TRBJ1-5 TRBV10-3 CAISERREAQPQHF
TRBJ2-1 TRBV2 CASRTGVGGEQFF
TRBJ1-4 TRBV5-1 CASSPMDRANEKLFF
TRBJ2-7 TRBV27 CASSPLGKQYF